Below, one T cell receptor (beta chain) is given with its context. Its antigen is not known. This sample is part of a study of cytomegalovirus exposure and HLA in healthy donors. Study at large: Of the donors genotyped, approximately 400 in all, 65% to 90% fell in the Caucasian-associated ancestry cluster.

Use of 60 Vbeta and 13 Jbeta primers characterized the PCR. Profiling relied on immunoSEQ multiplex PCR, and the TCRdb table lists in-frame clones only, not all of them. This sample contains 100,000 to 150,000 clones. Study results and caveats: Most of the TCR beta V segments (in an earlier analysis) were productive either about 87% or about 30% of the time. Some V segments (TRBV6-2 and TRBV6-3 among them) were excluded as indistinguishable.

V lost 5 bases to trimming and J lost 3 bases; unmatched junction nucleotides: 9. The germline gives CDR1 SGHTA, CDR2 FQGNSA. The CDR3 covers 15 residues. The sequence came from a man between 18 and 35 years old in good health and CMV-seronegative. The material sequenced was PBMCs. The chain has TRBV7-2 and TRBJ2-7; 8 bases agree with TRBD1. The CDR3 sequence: CASSLQGAVSYEQYF. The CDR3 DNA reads TGTGCCAGCAGCCTCCAGGGGGCAGTTAGCTACGAGCAGTACTTC.